This T cell receptor beta chain was captured in a study of T cells in Graves' hyperthyroidism and ophthalmopathy. RNA transcripts served as the template for amplifying TCR beta CDR3 regions. First-round RT-PCR with HTBI primers amplified the TCR CDR3 region. TCRdb ran MiXCR on the multiplex PCR reads and lists one entry per CDR3 protein. Among about 520,000 distinct CDR3 sequences, 24% were seen once, and the ten largest hold around 11%. Investigators excluded patients with uncontrolled infection, other autoimmune disease, pregnancy or lactation. This clonotype was counted only a few times. The sequencing input was blood. The receptor was isolated from a woman aged 25 to 39 with Graves' ophthalmopathy.

The CDR3 sequence: CAWSPGLGGYTF. Written as DNA, the CDR3 is TGTGCCTGGAGTCCAGGGTTAGGTGGCTACACCTTC. The J gene is TRBJ1-2, the V gene TRBV30, with D maybe TRBD1 (5 bases). Germline V gene lookup returns CDR1 GTSNPN and CDR2 SVGIG (reference sequence). The CDR3 is 12 residues long. V lost 2 bases to trimming and J lost 7 bases, with 11 bases between them.